This TCR beta chain came from a study of early T cells in non-severe SARS-CoV-2 infection. Unique molecular identifiers (one per individual cDNA molecule) were attached. TCRdb itself ran the 5' RACE reads through MiXCR, one entry per CDR3 protein. Of under 100,000 distinct CDR3 sequences listed, roughly 13% were seen once; the top ten hold roughly 1.4%. The CDR3 extends over 16 amino acids. CDR1 and CDR2 from the germline V gene are DFQATT and SNEGSKA (reference sequence). Trimming took off 2 bases at V and 8 bases at J, with 22 bases between the two ends. The sample holds many counts of this clonotype.

V and J are TRBV20-1 and TRBJ2-1, with D possibly TRBD2 on 6 matching bases. The source is an adult who was a healthcare worker with PCR-confirmed SARS-CoV-2 infection or an uninfected control (not recorded which). Sequencing was carried out using whole blood. The CDR3: CSARPLGGASRYEQFF. In DNA, the CDR3 is TGCAGTGCTAGACCCCTTGGCGGGGCCTCGAGGTATGAGCAGTTCTTC.